The TCR beta chain described here comes from a study of blood T cell repertoires in COVID-19. Study-level information: T cells, B-cell-depleted T cells, or PBMCs provided the cDNA or gDNA that served as material.

Original processing notes: Reference gene primer amplification in the assay estimated nucleated cell counts. Method: immunoSEQ multiplex PCR; TCRdb's copy keeps in-frame clones and lacks some. From that table come the V and J calls and clone size; the DNA was used to work out D and trimming. The table lists roughly 500,000 clones, 80% to 90% of them singletons. The V gene lost 5 bases and the J gene lost 8 bases, with 18 bases spanning the gap. The CDR3 runs 15 residues. CDR1 is MDHEN and CDR2 is SYDVKM in the germline V gene. J is TRBJ1-4 and V is TRBV28; D might be TRBD1 (6 bases). Sequencing used PBMCs or T cells enriched from blood (not recorded which). The clonotype originates from a woman between 55 and 75 years old who had recovered from COVID-19. The CDR3 sequence is CASSTPGGIGEKLFF. The CDR3 DNA reads as TGTGCCAGCAGTACGCCTGGGGGCATAGGGGAAAAACTGTTTTTT.